The 21 T cell receptor beta chains below were found in one sample sequenced in a study of blood T cell repertoires in COVID-19. The method was immunoSEQ multiplex PCR; TCRdb's version includes in-frame clones alone and lacks a portion of them. The sample includes around 180,000 clones, roughly three quarters seen only once; the top ten take roughly 10%. What was sequenced was peripheral blood. These receptors were taken from a woman older than 75 with COVID-19, enrolled during active disease.

The genes are TRBV28 and TRBJ2-5; 10 nucleotides align to TRBD2. V lost 5 bases, J lost 6 bases, and 9 bases stayed unmatched. Germline V gene lookup returns CDR1 MDHEN and CDR2 SYDVKM. The CDR3 sequence is 15 residues long. CDR3 in amino acids: CASSQAGGPVKTQYF. The CDR3 DNA reads as TGTGCCAGCAGTCAAGCGGGAGGGCCTGTTAAGACCCAGTACTTC.

Concerning this clone itself: At the DNA level, this CDR3 is encoded by other sequences in the same sample as well. The rearrangement uses TRBV7-9 and TRBJ1-6, with a weak D call TRBD1 (5 bases). Trimming pared 3 bases from V and 0 bases from J, leaving 6 bases between. The CDR3 has 15 residues. Germline-derived CDR1 and CDR2 are SEHNR and FQNEAQ (reference sequence). In nucleotides, the CDR3 is TGTGCCAGCAGCTTGGGGGGCTCCTATAATTCACCCCTCCACTTT. Residues: CASSLGGSYNSPLHF.

V and J are TRBV6-5 and TRBJ1-2; 9 bases align to TRBD1. Trimming removed 4 bases from V and 4 bases from J; junction bases left unmatched: 7. Germline-derived CDR1 and CDR2 are MNHEY and SVGAGI. This CDR3 is built from 15 residues. In nucleotides, the CDR3 is TGTGCCAGCAGTTCCGCCGACAGGGGGTCCTATGGCTACACCTTC. Its translation is CASSSADRGSYGYTF.

V and J are TRBV19 and TRBJ1-1; 9 positions agree with TRBD1. V was clipped by 4 bases and J by 5 bases; unmatched bases: 5. The germline gives CDR1 LNHDA, CDR2 SQIVND (reference sequence). The CDR3 is 14 residues long. The chain's CDR3 is CASSTFGQGTEAFF. In DNA form, the CDR3 reads TGTGCCAGTAGTACCTTCGGACAGGGGACTGAAGCTTTCTTT.

In DNA, the CDR3 is TGTGCCAGCAGCTTGGTGAGGATCTCCTACAATGAGCAGTTCTTC. Its translation is CASSLVRISYNEQFF. V and J are TRBV5-6 and TRBJ2-1; D gene uncertain. Per germline, CDR1 SGHDT and CDR2 YYEEEE. V was trimmed by 0 bases and J by 0 bases, leaving 7 bases between them. CDR3 size: 15 residues. The complete variable domain, with remaining parts taken from reference TRBV5-6 and TRBJ2-1, reads DAGVTQSPTHLIKTRGQQVTLRCSPKSGHDTVSWYQQALGQGPQFIFQYYEEEERQRGNFPDRFSGHQFPNYSSELNVNALLLGDSALYLCASSLVRISYNEQFFGPGTRLTVL.

The chain joins TRBV12-3 or TRBV12-4 to TRBJ2-3; D gene ambiguous. The V end was cut by 4 bases, the J end by 5 bases, with 10 bases between. CDR3 length: 13 residues. The CDR3 DNA reads as TGTGCCAGCAGTTGGCACCTTGGAGATACGCAGTATTTT. This gives the protein CASSWHLGDTQYF.

This clone has just a few counts. The V call is TRBV5-1, the J call TRBJ1-2; 7 positions match TRBD1. The CDR3 length is 16 residues. CDR1 SGHRS and CDR2 YFSETQ come from the germline V gene. Losses at the gene ends were 2 bases for V and 3 bases for J; bases not matched to a gene: 10. The CDR3 loop reads CASSFEQGRYYYGYTF. CDR3 nucleotide sequence: TGCGCCAGCAGCTTTGAACAGGGGCGCTATTACTATGGCTACACCTTC.

This clone was observed a single time. The V and J genes are TRBV7-8 and TRBJ1-6; D is undetermined. This CDR3 is 14 amino acids long. The V end was cut by 5 bases, the J end by 9 bases, with 14 bases between. CDR1 and CDR2 from the germline V gene are SGHVS and FQNEAQ. In nucleotides, the CDR3 is TGTGCCAGCAGCCCCAATATCCGCGGTTCACCCCTCCACTTT. Translating it yields CASSPNIRGSPLHF.

The chain joins TRBV19 to TRBJ1-2; 8 bases are a match to TRBD1. Germline CDR1 LNHDA, CDR2 SQIVND (reference sequence). Trimming cost V 10 bases and J 4 bases; bases outside gene matches: 5. This CDR3 has 12 residues. The CDR3 sequence: CAIDRGSYGYTF. CDR3 nucleotides: TGTGCCATAGACAGGGGTTCCTATGGCTACACCTTC.

This sequence joins TRBV28 and TRBJ2-7; 7 positions agree with TRBD1. V shed 6 bases, J shed 3 bases, and the junction held 8 bases outside the gene matches. There are 14 residues in the CDR3. Per the germline V gene, CDR1 is MDHEN and CDR2 is SYDVKM. CDR3 DNA sequence: TGTGCCAGCAGGTTGACGACAGGGAACTACGAGCAGTACTTC. Translating it yields CASRLTTGNYEQYF.

V and J are TRBV2 and TRBJ2-2; D unresolved. The CDR3 runs 14 residues. V lost 4 bases, J lost 4 bases, and 10 bases lay in between. CDR1 and CDR2 (germline): SNHLY, FYNNEI. CDR3 loop: CASSGSRFTGELFF. The CDR3 nucleotides read TGTGCCAGCAGTGGGAGCCGTTTCACCGGGGAGCTGTTTTTT.

This chain joins TRBV5-1 and TRBJ2-7; the match to TRBD1 covers 7 bases. Germline CDR1 and CDR2: SGHRS and YFSETQ. This CDR3 contains 14 residues. Trimming cost V 4 bases and J 2 bases; bases outside gene matches: 6. CDR3 protein: CASSPQGYAYEQYF. The CDR3 DNA reads as TGCGCCAGCAGCCCACAGGGGTATGCCTACGAGCAGTACTTC.

V and J are TRBV19 and TRBJ2-5, with 11 bases matching TRBD2. Germline V gene lookup returns CDR1 LNHDA and CDR2 SQIVND (reference sequence). CDR3 size: 16 residues. With 6 bases clipped from V and 0 bases from J, the junction kept 6 bases outside the gene matches. CDR3 protein: CASSPRGLADQETQYF. For the CDR3, the DNA is TGTGCCAGTAGCCCCAGGGGACTAGCGGACCAAGAGACCCAGTACTTC.

This sequence joins TRBV4-1 and TRBJ1-2, with 7 bases aligning to TRBD1. The CDR3 is 16 residues long. V was pared by 1 base and J by 2 bases, with 7 bases of the junction left unmatched. Germline V gene lookup returns CDR1 MGHRA and CDR2 YSYEKL. The DNA of the CDR3 is TGCGCCAGCAGCCAAGGCCTCGGACAGGTGAACTATGGCTACACCTTC. Residues: CASSQGLGQVNYGYTF.

This clone was picked up one time. The gene calls are TRBV21-1 and TRBJ1-2; the table's D call, TRBD1, was not checked against the DNA. TRBV21-1 counts as a pseudogene. This CDR3 has 14 residues. CDR3 nucleotide sequence: TGTGCCAGCAGCACGGACAGGGGGAACTATGGCTACACCTTC. Its protein is CASSTDRGNYGYTF.

This clone has a single count. The chain joins TRBV5-4 to TRBJ2-2; 7 nucleotides agree with TRBD2. Germline CDR1 is SGHNT and CDR2 is YYREEE (reference sequence). The CDR3 length is 19 residues. V dropped 4 bases and J dropped 5; count of bases not matched to a gene: 20. Here the CDR3 reads CASSGLGTNGSPGTGELFF. In DNA form, the CDR3 reads TGTGCCAGCAGCGGCCTCGGGACTAACGGTTCACCGGGGACCGGGGAGCTGTTTTTT.

V is TRBV6-6 and J is TRBJ1-3; 10 bases agree with TRBD1. J lost 3 bases, V lost 5 bases, and 7 bases had no gene match. Germline V gives CDR1 MNHNY, CDR2 SVGAGI (reference sequence). The CDR3 covers 16 residues. Written as DNA, the CDR3 is TGTGCCAGCAGTCGGGACAGGGGCTCCGTTGGAAACACCATATATTTT. It is translated as CASSRDRGSVGNTIYF.

This clone was picked up one time. J is TRBJ1-2 and V is TRBV27; D is possibly TRBD1 (5 bases). The CDR3 length is 14 residues. The germline CDR1 and CDR2 sequences are MNHEY and SMNVEV (reference sequence). Trimming took 4 bases from V and 8 from J, leaving 17 bases between them. CDR3 region: CASSSSTRQKGYTF. CDR3 sequence (DNA): TGTGCCAGCAGTTCCTCCACCCGACAGAAGGGCTACACCTTC.

DNA for the CDR3: TGTGCCAGCAGCCAACGAGGGGGCTTAAATTCACCCCTCCACTTT. Its protein product is CASSQRGGLNSPLHF. V is TRBV7-6 and J is TRBJ1-6; 7 bases fit TRBD1. The V segment lost 5 bases and the J segment 7 bases; nucleotides outside the gene matches: 8. Germline CDR1 and CDR2: SGHVS and FNYEAQ. The CDR3 length is 15 residues.

The chain carries TRBV11-2 and TRBJ2-7; TRBD1 agrees at 9 bases. There are 14 residues in the CDR3. V gave up 4 bases and J gave up 4 bases; unmatched junction bases: 5. Per germline, CDR1 SGHAT and CDR2 FQNNGV. The CDR3 coding sequence is TGTGCCAGCAGCTCGGGGACAGGGTTATACGAGCAGTACTTC. Translation: CASSSGTGLYEQYF.

The chain uses TRBV6-5 and TRBJ2-1; 13 bases are a match to TRBD2. Unmatched junction bases numbered 5, after V lost 2 bases and J lost 7 bases. The V gene's germline CDR1 is MNHEY and CDR2 SVGAGI. There are 16 residues in the CDR3. The CDR3 sequence: CASSYRTSGGENEQFF. Here the CDR3 DNA reads TGTGCCAGCAGTTACCGTACTAGCGGGGGGGAGAATGAGCAGTTCTTC.